This TCR beta chain appears in the sequencing data of a study of T cells in Graves' hyperthyroidism and ophthalmopathy. As for this clonotype: Its matching antigen is unknown.

Study results and limitations: Stable hyperthyroidism was told apart from ophthalmopathy by a model built on 13 V-J features.

With 0 bases clipped from V and 5 bases from J, the junction kept 4 bases outside the gene matches. This CDR3 is 15 amino acids long. Per germline, CDR1 KGHSH and CDR2 LQKENI. Using RNA transcripts as the source, TCR beta CDR3 regions were amplified. The TCR CDR3 first-round RT-PCR relied on the HTBI primer set. TCRdb processed the multiplex PCR reads anew with MiXCR; each CDR3 protein has one entry. Among hundreds of thousands of distinct CDR3 sequences listed, over 35% were seen once. The receptor was derived from a woman aged 40 to 50 with Graves' hyperthyroidism. Material: blood. V is TRBV18 and J is TRBJ1-5; 7 bases agree with TRBD1. CDR3 DNA sequence: TGTGCCAGCTCACCACCGGGAGGGGGCGATCAGCCCCAGCATTTT. It translates to CASSPPGGGDQPQHF. Complete variable domain (other parts from reference TRBV18 and TRBJ1-5): NAGVMQNPRHLVRRRGQEARLRCSPMKGHSHVYWYRQLPEEGLKFMVYLQKENIIDESGMPKERFSAEFPKEGPSILRIQQVVRGDSAAYFCASSPPGGGDQPQHFGDGTRLSIL.